These T cell receptor beta chains were read from a single sample in a study of shared clonotypes between healthy human individuals. Assay used: immunoSEQ multiplex PCR; TCRdb lists only in-frame clones, some missing. This table holds about 2.1 million clones, around 93% found once. The sequencing sample was made of naive CD8+ T cells from PBMCs. These receptors were taken from a man younger than 30 in good health. Some clones in this sample may be carry-over from other donors' samples. The conserved cysteine and the conserved F or W are not part of the CDR3 here. Part of the rows lack a size; the others show once, few, many or a class for expanded clones.

v_gene	j_gene	abundance	CDR3aa
TRBV14	TRBJ1-1	-	ASSQERGGRNTEAF
TRBV6-1	TRBJ2-5	-	ASSEVVVAGVYWETQY
TRBV18	TRBJ2-5	-	ASSPRGDRRKETQY
TRBV28	TRBJ1-5	-	ASSLVGGRQPQH
TRBV7-9	TRBJ2-3	once	ASSLSDTQY
TRBV27	TRBJ2-7	-	ASSPTAGGYEQY
TRBV23-1	TRBJ2-7	-	ASRTRLAGQY
TRBV10-3	TRBJ2-7	-	AISGSLTYEQY
TRBV5-6	TRBJ2-7	-	ASSPQGSYEQY
TRBV5-1	TRBJ2-7	once	ASAREVPLYEQY
TRBV7-3	TRBJ2-6	-	ASSPGQILSGANVLT
TRBV7-2	TRBJ1-5	-	ASSFGGDSDNQPQH
TRBV28	TRBJ1-2	few	ASTPTPGAAYGYT
TRBV19	TRBJ1-1	-	ASSMAANTEAF
TRBV5-1	TRBJ2-7	-	ASSPGTGTYEQY
TRBV7-3	TRBJ2-1	-	ASSPPSYNEQF
TRBV9	TRBJ2-2	-	ASSVPRGEAGGANRWSGELF
TRBV5-1	TRBJ1-1	-	ASSQLGTGASTEAF
TRBV4-2	TRBJ1-1	-	ASSQNRGVNTEAF
TRBV19	TRBJ1-1	once	ASSYRGNTEAF
TRBV9	TRBJ1-1	few	ASSPHGAEAF
TRBV11-2	TRBJ2-1	-	ASSFMSGTGSNEQF
TRBV5-1	TRBJ2-7	once	ASSLAGVRHLEQY
TRBV7-9	TRBJ1-2	-	ASNPAGQVEGYT
TRBV7-9	TRBJ2-7	once	ASSLGGGPEQY